This record looks at one T cell receptor beta chain sequence and its context. The data derive from a study of control samples from healthy donors and cancer patients. Assay used: immunoSEQ multiplex PCR; TCRdb lists only in-frame clones, some missing. This table holds tens of thousands of clones, 94% found once. The J segment lost 9 bases and the V segment lost 7 bases, leaving 8 bases of the junction unmatched. Germline V gene lookup returns CDR1 MNHNY and CDR2 SVGAGI (reference sequence). The CDR3 has 14 residues. The TCR originated in a man aged 25 to 40 in good health. Sample: blood. V usage is TRBV6-6 and J usage is TRBJ2-1; 11 nucleotides align to TRBD2. CDR3: CASTVAGGPGEQFF. DNA of the CDR3: TGTGCCAGCACCGTAGCGGGGGGGCCTGGTGAGCAGTTCTTC.